Listed below are T cell receptor beta chains from one sample, sequenced in a study of T cells after posttransplantation cyclophosphamide. The method was immunoSEQ multiplex PCR; TCRdb's version includes in-frame clones alone and lacks a portion of them. The sample yields 23,000 or so clones, without any singletons. Sequencing was performed on PBMCs, taken after allogeneic stem cell transplant with posttransplant cyclophosphamide. These receptor sequences come from a young adult male patient who received an allogeneic stem cell transplant from a related donor, was CMV-positive, and had no GVHD. Some T cells may be the graft donor's. Each CDR3 is given without its conserved first and last residue. D genes are given only for firm matches. The size entry is marked missing in some rows and otherwise reads once, few, many or a size class.

abundance: many; j_gene: TRBJ1-4; d_gene: NA; v_gene: TRBV29-1; CDR3aa: SVPGQGEKLF
abundance: many; j_gene: TRBJ1-1; d_gene: TRBD1; v_gene: TRBV19; CDR3aa: ASSPISQGDEAF
abundance: many; j_gene: TRBJ2-5; d_gene: TRBD1; v_gene: TRBV9; CDR3aa: ASSRDSQETQY
abundance: many; j_gene: TRBJ1-1; d_gene: NA; v_gene: TRBV5-1; CDR3aa: ASSFYQDTEAF
abundance: many; j_gene: TRBJ2-7; d_gene: NA; v_gene: TRBV19; CDR3aa: ARQAGGHEQY
abundance: few; j_gene: TRBJ2-5; d_gene: TRBD1; v_gene: TRBV25-1; CDR3aa: ASSGDRDRGQETQY
abundance: many; j_gene: TRBJ2-2; d_gene: TRBD1; v_gene: TRBV5-1; CDR3aa: ASSLPGQGGTGELF
abundance: many; j_gene: TRBJ2-3; d_gene: TRBD2; v_gene: TRBV5-1; CDR3aa: ASSRGGGTDTQY
abundance: many; j_gene: TRBJ2-1; d_gene: NA; v_gene: TRBV4-3; CDR3aa: ASSQVGQGLAGGYEQF
abundance: many; j_gene: TRBJ1-1; d_gene: NA; v_gene: TRBV5-6; CDR3aa: ASSSLQLLNTEAF
abundance: many; j_gene: TRBJ2-1; d_gene: TRBD2; v_gene: TRBV28; CDR3aa: ASSFTGGRNNEQF
abundance: many; j_gene: TRBJ1-5; d_gene: NA; v_gene: TRBV10-1; CDR3aa: ASSDWGDQPQH
abundance: many; j_gene: TRBJ2-7; d_gene: TRBD1; v_gene: TRBV11-3; CDR3aa: ASSLAGDRGYEQY
abundance: NA; j_gene: NA; d_gene: TRBD1; v_gene: TRBV5-8; CDR3aa: ASSFGQGVDEQY
abundance: many; j_gene: TRBJ1-1; d_gene: NA; v_gene: TRBV10-3; CDR3aa: AISYREDTEAF
abundance: many; j_gene: TRBJ2-2; d_gene: TRBD2; v_gene: TRBV5-1; CDR3aa: ASSLLLAGNTGELF
abundance: many; j_gene: TRBJ2-5; d_gene: NA; v_gene: TRBV18; CDR3aa: ASSPSPGVQETQY
abundance: many; j_gene: TRBJ2-1; d_gene: NA; v_gene: TRBV2; CDR3aa: ASSWDTYNEQF
abundance: many; j_gene: TRBJ1-2; d_gene: TRBD1; v_gene: TRBV28; CDR3aa: ASSEGAQGSYGYT
abundance: many; j_gene: TRBJ1-6; d_gene: NA; v_gene: TRBV14; CDR3aa: ASSQLGSYNSPLH
abundance: many; j_gene: TRBJ1-1; d_gene: NA; v_gene: TRBV11-1; CDR3aa: ASSLNTGFGTEAF
abundance: many; j_gene: TRBJ2-1; d_gene: TRBD2; v_gene: TRBV13; CDR3aa: ASSPERAGGPYNEQF
abundance: many; j_gene: TRBJ2-7; d_gene: TRBD2; v_gene: TRBV15; CDR3aa: ATSRGLAIYEQY
abundance: many; j_gene: TRBJ2-2; d_gene: NA; v_gene: TRBV10-1; CDR3aa: ASMSGGHGELF
abundance: many; j_gene: TRBJ1-2; d_gene: NA; v_gene: TRBV25-1; CDR3aa: ASSAGVPHYGYT
abundance: many; j_gene: TRBJ1-4; d_gene: NA; v_gene: TRBV19; CDR3aa: ASSRTVLGNEKLF
abundance: many; j_gene: TRBJ1-2; d_gene: TRBD1; v_gene: TRBV28; CDR3aa: ASSLTGNGYGYT
abundance: many; j_gene: TRBJ2-2; d_gene: NA; v_gene: TRBV5-1; CDR3aa: ASSFTVISTGELF
abundance: many; j_gene: TRBJ1-2; d_gene: TRBD1; v_gene: TRBV19; CDR3aa: ASSADRGNYGYT
abundance: many; j_gene: TRBJ1-5; d_gene: TRBD1; v_gene: TRBV5-1; CDR3aa: ASSFGQGGQPQH
abundance: many; j_gene: TRBJ2-3; d_gene: TRBD1; v_gene: TRBV4-2; CDR3aa: ASSQDGTGGPTDTQY
abundance: many; j_gene: TRBJ2-7; d_gene: NA; v_gene: TRBV28; CDR3aa: ASSPRSYEQY
abundance: many; j_gene: TRBJ2-1; d_gene: TRBD2; v_gene: TRBV28; CDR3aa: ASTGVGAGGYNEQF
abundance: many; j_gene: TRBJ2-1; d_gene: NA; v_gene: TRBV19; CDR3aa: ASSRARAYNEQF
abundance: many; j_gene: TRBJ2-5; d_gene: TRBD1; v_gene: TRBV6-5; CDR3aa: ASSAGQGETQY
abundance: many; j_gene: TRBJ1-2; d_gene: TRBD1; v_gene: TRBV6-1; CDR3aa: ASETGPGYT
abundance: many; j_gene: TRBJ2-7; d_gene: NA; v_gene: TRBV27; CDR3aa: ASSPGWRPRAYEQY
abundance: many; j_gene: TRBJ2-5; d_gene: NA; v_gene: TRBV7-9; CDR3aa: ASSFGLQETQY
abundance: many; j_gene: TRBJ2-3; d_gene: TRBD2; v_gene: TRBV9; CDR3aa: ASSVEAGLAGFTDTQY
abundance: many; j_gene: TRBJ1-4; d_gene: NA; v_gene: TRBV19; CDR3aa: ASSISVTNEKLF
abundance: few; j_gene: TRBJ2-3; d_gene: TRBD2; v_gene: TRBV6-6; CDR3aa: ASPPDLAGATDTQY
abundance: many; j_gene: TRBJ2-7; d_gene: NA; v_gene: TRBV10-1; CDR3aa: ASSESMGAIHEQY
abundance: many; j_gene: TRBJ2-1; d_gene: TRBD1; v_gene: TRBV7-6; CDR3aa: ASSLRQGNYNEQF
abundance: many; j_gene: TRBJ2-1; d_gene: TRBD1; v_gene: TRBV9; CDR3aa: ASSAGQVYNEQF
abundance: many; j_gene: TRBJ1-2; d_gene: NA; v_gene: TRBV7-8; CDR3aa: ASSTRDRYGYT
abundance: many; j_gene: TRBJ2-1; d_gene: TRBD1; v_gene: TRBV19; CDR3aa: ASSRPSGQASSYNEQF
abundance: many; j_gene: TRBJ2-3; d_gene: TRBD2; v_gene: TRBV7-6; CDR3aa: ASSLDVGGGPADTQY
abundance: many; j_gene: TRBJ2-6; d_gene: NA; v_gene: TRBV13; CDR3aa: ASSSTGLAKANVLT
abundance: many; j_gene: TRBJ1-2; d_gene: TRBD1; v_gene: TRBV11-2; CDR3aa: ASSAQDRGPALANYGYT
abundance: many; j_gene: TRBJ1-5; d_gene: NA; v_gene: TRBV6-8; CDR3aa: ASSYLGPGNQPQH
abundance: many; j_gene: TRBJ2-1; d_gene: TRBD1; v_gene: TRBV7-9; CDR3aa: ASSLGQGVRNEQF
abundance: many; j_gene: TRBJ2-1; d_gene: NA; v_gene: TRBV6-4; CDR3aa: ASSDRAGTYNEQF
abundance: many; j_gene: TRBJ2-1; d_gene: TRBD1; v_gene: TRBV28; CDR3aa: ASSLSGTGNEQF
abundance: many; j_gene: TRBJ2-7; d_gene: NA; v_gene: TRBV2; CDR3aa: ASSEAMGLSYEQY
abundance: many; j_gene: TRBJ1-2; d_gene: TRBD1; v_gene: TRBV27; CDR3aa: ASSLTSLRDRDGYT
abundance: many; j_gene: TRBJ2-7; d_gene: NA; v_gene: TRBV6-5; CDR3aa: ASSYWDWNPYEQY
abundance: many; j_gene: TRBJ2-7; d_gene: NA; v_gene: TRBV28; CDR3aa: ASSTFNSAYEQY